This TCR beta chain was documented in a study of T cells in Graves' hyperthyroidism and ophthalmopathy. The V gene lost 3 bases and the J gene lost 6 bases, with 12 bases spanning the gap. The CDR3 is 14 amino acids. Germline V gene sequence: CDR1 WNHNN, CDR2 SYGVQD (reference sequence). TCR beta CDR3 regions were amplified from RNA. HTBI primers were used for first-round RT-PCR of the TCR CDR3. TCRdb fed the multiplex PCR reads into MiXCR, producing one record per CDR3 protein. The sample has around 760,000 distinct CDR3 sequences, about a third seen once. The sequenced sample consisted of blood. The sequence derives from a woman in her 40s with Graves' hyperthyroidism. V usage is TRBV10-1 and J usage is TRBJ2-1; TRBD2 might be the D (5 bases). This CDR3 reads CASSEPESGNEQFF. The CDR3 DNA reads TGCGCCAGCAGTGAACCCGAGAGCGGCAATGAGCAGTTCTTC.